This TCR beta chain was recorded in a study of T-cell reconstitution after alpha-beta-depleted transplantation in children. A few counts support this clonotype. Unique molecular identifiers tagged the TCRbeta library. MiXCR was run by TCRdb on the PCR reads, yielding one entry per CDR3 protein. The data show around 92,000 distinct CDR3 sequences, roughly an eighth seen once. This CDR3 has 15 amino acids. From germline, CDR1 is SGHDT and CDR2 YYEEEE. V trimming: 1 base; J trimming: 5 bases; junction bases outside the gene matches: 5. This sequence originates from a human donor who donated a stem cell graft to a child with inherited bone marrow failure. The sequencing used PBMCs from the stem cell graft donor, collected from the stem cell graft. V and J are TRBV5-6 and TRBJ2-1; TRBD2 agrees at 8 bases. CDR3 sequence reads: CASSLRGGTHNEQFF. In DNA form, the CDR3 reads TGTGCCAGCAGCTTGCGGGGGGGCACCCACAATGAGCAGTTCTTC. The full variable domain, completed using reference TRBV5-6 and TRBJ2-1, is DAGVTQSPTHLIKTRGQQVTLRCSPKSGHDTVSWYQQALGQGPQFIFQYYEEEERQRGNFPDRFSGHQFPNYSSELNVNALLLGDSALYLCASSLRGGTHNEQFFGPGTRLTVL.